A single count supports the clone carrying this TCR beta chain. This entry belongs to a study of shared clonotypes between healthy human individuals. Profiled with immunoSEQ multiplex PCR; TCRdb holds only in-frame clones, not every one. Among 2 million to 3 million clones listed, 85% to 95% were seen once. Germline V gene sequence: CDR1 KGHSH, CDR2 LQKENI. The CDR3 has 15 amino acids. Trimming left V 2 bases short and J 2 bases short, with 12 bases between. The chain has TRBV18 and TRBJ2-5; possibly TRBD2 for D (6 bases). The sequence was collected from a man between 18 and 35 years old in good health. The specimen sequenced was naive CD4+ T cells sorted from blood. Subset reported: CD45RA+ positively selected. DNA for the CDR3: TGTGCCAGCTCACCAGTGAAGGGGACTCAAGAGACCCAGTACTTC. Encoded protein: CASSPVKGTQETQYF.